What follows describes a single T cell receptor beta chain. No antigen is known for it. Use of 60 Vbeta and 13 Jbeta primers characterized the PCR. Repertoires were generated with immunoSEQ multiplex PCR, while TCRdb's copy carries only in-frame clones and drops some. The sample holds some 130,000 clones, around 80% seen once. This specimen comes from a study of cytomegalovirus exposure and HLA in healthy donors. Findings and limits, study-wide: In a later analysis, several top co-occurrence clusters appeared linked to parvovirus B19, influenza, CMV and Epstein-Barr virus. Diagnosis of cytomegalovirus status made by the classifier reportedly showed high specificity and sensitivity. Confirmation in vitro established that three CMV-associated chains were specific for CMV antigens. Productive rates of about 90% or about 30% were seen for most TCR beta V segments in an earlier analysis.

Germline V gene data show CDR1 as SGHTA and CDR2 as FQGNSA. The CDR3 has 17 residues. The trim removed 2 bases at V and 0 bases at J, leaving 8 bases unmatched. Source material: PBMCs. The receptor was isolated from a middle-aged woman in good health and CMV-seronegative. The chain uses TRBV7-2 and TRBJ2-3, with TRBD2 matching 7 bases. DNA of the CDR3: TGTGCCAGCAGCTTATCCCGGGGGGTTGGTAGCACAGATACGCAGTATTTT. This gives the protein CASSLSRGVGSTDTQYF.